The 8 T cell receptor beta chains below come from one sample, sequenced in a study of OX40 agonist ivuxolimab in advanced cancers. The data were produced by immunoSEQ multiplex PCR, yet TCRdb's version contains in-frame clones alone and is incomplete. The repertoire consists of roughly 67,000 clones, with roughly 84% occurring once and the leading ten covering 0.38%. The source material was CD4+ or CD8+ T cells sorted from blood, sampled in a trial of the OX40 agonist ivuxolimab. These receptors were obtained from an adult with an advanced solid tumor such as melanoma, head and neck, liver or kidney cancer.

This clone was observed a single time. The rearrangement links TRBV7-6 to TRBJ1-1; D might be TRBD1 (6 bases). Germline CDR1 and CDR2: SGHVS and FNYEAQ. The ends were cut back, 1 base at V and 5 bases at J, with 8 bases in the middle. The CDR3 consists of 13 residues. The chain's CDR3 is CASSLGQGTEAFF. CDR3 coding DNA: TGTGCCAGCAGCTTAGGTCAGGGGACTGAAGCTTTCTTT.

V gene TRBV6-5 combines with J gene TRBJ2-7; D may be TRBD2 (6 bases). Germline CDR1 is MNHEY and CDR2 is SVGAGI. This CDR3 has 14 residues. Deletions cut 3 bases from V and 1 base from J, with 10 bases between. The CDR3 is CASSYRETSYEQYF. CDR3 DNA: TGTGCCAGCAGTTATCGGGAGACTTCCTACGAGCAGTACTTC.

The V gene is TRBV5-1, the J gene TRBJ2-2; 10 nucleotides match TRBD2. In germline, CDR1 is SGHRS, CDR2 YFSETQ. V lost 0 bases and J lost 6; bases outside the gene matches: 8. This CDR3 is built from 17 residues. In DNA form, the CDR3 reads TGCGCCAGCAGCTTGGCTAGCGGGGGCCGAGGGGCCGGGGAGCTGTTTTTT. It is translated as CASSLASGGRGAGELFF.

This chain links TRBV29-1 with TRBJ2-3, with a possible D match to TRBD1 (6 bases). The CDR3 consists of 13 residues. Germline loops: CDR1 SQVTM, CDR2 ANQGSEA. V dropped 3 bases and J dropped 1 base, with 8 bases sitting between them. The CDR3 here is CSVDQGRTDTQYF. The CDR3 coding sequence is TGCAGCGTTGACCAGGGGCGCACAGATACGCAGTATTTT.

V gene TRBV18 combines with J gene TRBJ2-7; TRBD1 agrees at 8 bases. The CDR3 consists of 14 residues. Germline values: CDR1 KGHSH, CDR2 LQKENI. The V segment lost 3 bases and the J segment 5 bases; nucleotides outside the gene matches: 6. The CDR3 protein is CASSPDRVAHEQYF. CDR3 DNA: TGTGCCAGCTCACCGGACAGGGTGGCCCACGAGCAGTACTTC.

The V and J genes are TRBV19 and TRBJ1-1; D remains unclear. V lost 0 bases to trimming and J lost 1 base, with 9 bases between them. Germline values: CDR1 LNHDA, CDR2 SQIVND (reference sequence). The CDR3 has 15 amino acids. The DNA of the CDR3 is TGTGCCAGTAGTATAGACAGTCCGGGGAACACTGAAGCTTTCTTT. It yields the protein CASSIDSPGNTEAFF.

The chain's CDR3 is CASSVGQAKEKLFF. CDR3 nucleotide sequence: TGTGCCAGCAGCGTAGGGCAGGCAAAGGAAAAACTGTTTTTT. The gene calls are TRBV9 and TRBJ1-4; D is ambiguous. Germline V gene sequence: CDR1 SGDLS, CDR2 YYNGEE. V shed 0 bases and J shed 8 bases, with 11 bases lying between them. The CDR3 totals 14 residues.

This clone showed up just once. This rearrangement joins TRBV5-1 to TRBJ1-1; D unresolved. Germline V gives CDR1 SGHRS, CDR2 YFSETQ. The V end was cut by 3 bases, the J end by 4 bases, with 16 bases between. The CDR3 loop spans 15 amino acids. CDR3 region: CASSSTLAVSTEAFF. For the CDR3, the DNA is TGCGCCAGCAGCTCGACGTTGGCAGTGAGCACTGAAGCTTTCTTT.